This TCR beta chain emerged from a study of blood T cell repertoires in COVID-19. Study in general: From the United States, Italy and Spain came samples of acute and convalescent COVID-19.

CDR3 length: 14 amino acids. V lost 4 bases to trimming and J lost 7 bases, with 15 bases between them. CDR1 and CDR2 (germline): SGHRS, YFSETQ. The assay was immunoSEQ multiplex PCR, and TCRdb's table has in-frame clones only and misses some. Among some 260,000 clones listed, 70% to 90% were seen once. V usage is TRBV5-1 and J usage is TRBJ2-1; D unclear. The clonotype was recovered from a woman in her thirties with COVID-19, enrolled during active disease. Sequences were obtained from peripheral blood. The CDR3 protein is CASSIGSRSNEQFF. CDR3 nucleotide sequence: TGCGCCAGCAGCATTGGATCTAGATCTAATGAGCAGTTCTTC.